This entry is about one T cell receptor (beta chain). As yet, its antigen is unknown. CD45RO-negative cells were positively selected for CCR7, leaving out terminally differentiated effector memory CD45RA+ cells. This sample is drawn from a study of shared clonotypes between healthy human individuals. The V and J ends lost 6 bases and 5 bases, in that order; junction bases with no gene match: 3. Germline V gene lookup returns CDR1 ENHRY and CDR2 SYGVKD. The CDR3 covers 12 residues. Sequenced by immunoSEQ multiplex PCR; TCRdb stores in-frame clones only, minus some. The table records under 2,000,000 clones, approximately 94% of them present only once. Whole-study results and caveats: With few donors, the genetic and exposure-history diversity represented was limited.

The sequenced sample was naive CD8+ T cells sorted from blood. The sequence derives from a man between 18 and 35 years old in good health. J is TRBJ1-1 and V is TRBV10-3; 7 bases agree with TRBD1. The CDR3 sequence is CAIRDRDTEAFF. CDR3 nucleotides: TGTGCCATCAGAGACAGGGATACTGAAGCTTTCTTT.